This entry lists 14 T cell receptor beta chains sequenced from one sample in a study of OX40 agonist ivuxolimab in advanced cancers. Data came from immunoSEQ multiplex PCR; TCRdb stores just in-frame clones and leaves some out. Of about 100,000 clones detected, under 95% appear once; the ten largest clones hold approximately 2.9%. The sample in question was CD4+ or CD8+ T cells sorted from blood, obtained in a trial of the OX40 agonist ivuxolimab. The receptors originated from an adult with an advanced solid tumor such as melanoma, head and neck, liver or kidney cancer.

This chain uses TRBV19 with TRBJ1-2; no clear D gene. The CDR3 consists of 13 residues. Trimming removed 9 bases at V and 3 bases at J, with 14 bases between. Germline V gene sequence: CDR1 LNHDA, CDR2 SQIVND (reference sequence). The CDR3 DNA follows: TGTGCCAGCACAGACGGGATCTACTATGGCTACACCTTC. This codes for CASTDGIYYGYTF.

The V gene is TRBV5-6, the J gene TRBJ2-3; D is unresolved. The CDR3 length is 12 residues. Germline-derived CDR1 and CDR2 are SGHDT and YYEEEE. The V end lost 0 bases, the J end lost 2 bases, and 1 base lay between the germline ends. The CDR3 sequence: CASSLDTDTQYF. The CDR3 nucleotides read TGTGCCAGCAGCTTGGACACAGATACGCAGTATTTT.

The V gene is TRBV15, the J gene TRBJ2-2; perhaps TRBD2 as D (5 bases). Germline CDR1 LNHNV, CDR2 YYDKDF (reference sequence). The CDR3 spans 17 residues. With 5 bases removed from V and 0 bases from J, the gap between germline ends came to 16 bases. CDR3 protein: CATSAGVATPNTGELFF. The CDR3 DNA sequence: TGTGCCACCAGCGCCGGAGTAGCGACCCCGAACACCGGGGAGCTGTTTTTT.

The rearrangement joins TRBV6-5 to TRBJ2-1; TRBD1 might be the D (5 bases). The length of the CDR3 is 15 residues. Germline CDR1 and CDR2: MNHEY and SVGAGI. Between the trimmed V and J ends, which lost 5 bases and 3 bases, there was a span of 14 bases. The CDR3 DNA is TGTGCCAGCAGTCCAGACAGAGACTTCTACAATGAGCAGTTCTTC. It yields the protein CASSPDRDFYNEQFF.

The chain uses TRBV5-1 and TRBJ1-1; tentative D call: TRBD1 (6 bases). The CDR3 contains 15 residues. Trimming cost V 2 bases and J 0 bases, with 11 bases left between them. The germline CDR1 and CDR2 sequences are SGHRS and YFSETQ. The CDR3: CASSLGRGMNTEAFF. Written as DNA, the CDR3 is TGCGCCAGCAGCTTAGGAAGGGGGATGAACACTGAAGCTTTCTTT.

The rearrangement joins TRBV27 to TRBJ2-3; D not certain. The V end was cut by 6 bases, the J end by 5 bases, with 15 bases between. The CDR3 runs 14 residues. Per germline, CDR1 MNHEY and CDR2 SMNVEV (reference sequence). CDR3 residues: CASSPSLPQDTQYF. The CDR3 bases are TGTGCCAGCAGCCCCTCCCTACCGCAAGATACGCAGTATTTT.

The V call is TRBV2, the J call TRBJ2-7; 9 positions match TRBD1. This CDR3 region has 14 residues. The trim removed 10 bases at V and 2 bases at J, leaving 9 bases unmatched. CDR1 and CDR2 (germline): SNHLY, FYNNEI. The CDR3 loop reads CATLQGAGTYEQYF. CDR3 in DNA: TGTGCCACCTTACAGGGGGCGGGTACCTACGAGCAGTACTTC.

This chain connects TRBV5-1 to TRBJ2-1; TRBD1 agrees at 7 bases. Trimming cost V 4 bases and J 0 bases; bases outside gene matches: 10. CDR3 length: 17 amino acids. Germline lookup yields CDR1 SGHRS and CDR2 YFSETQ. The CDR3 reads CASSPRTGSSSYNEQFF. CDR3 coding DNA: TGCGCCAGCAGCCCAAGGACAGGATCGAGCTCCTACAATGAGCAGTTCTTC.

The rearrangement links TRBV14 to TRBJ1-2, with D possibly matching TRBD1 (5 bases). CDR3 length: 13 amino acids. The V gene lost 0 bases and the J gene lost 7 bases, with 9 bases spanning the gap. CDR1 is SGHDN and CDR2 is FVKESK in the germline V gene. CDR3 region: CASSQDGRGGYTF. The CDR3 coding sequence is TGTGCCAGCAGCCAAGATGGGAGGGGTGGCTACACCTTC.

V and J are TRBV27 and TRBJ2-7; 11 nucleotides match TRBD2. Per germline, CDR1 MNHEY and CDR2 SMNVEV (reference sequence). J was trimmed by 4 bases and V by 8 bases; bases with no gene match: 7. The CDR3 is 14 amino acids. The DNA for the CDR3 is TGTGCCAGCTCCATAGCGGGGGGGCAATACGAGCAGTACTTC. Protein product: CASSIAGGQYEQYF.

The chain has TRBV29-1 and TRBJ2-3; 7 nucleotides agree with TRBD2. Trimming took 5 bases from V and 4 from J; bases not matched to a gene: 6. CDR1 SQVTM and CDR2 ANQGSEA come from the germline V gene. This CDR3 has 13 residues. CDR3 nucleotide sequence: TGCAGCGTTCCGGCTAGCGGAGCAGATACGCAGTATTTT. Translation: CSVPASGADTQYF.

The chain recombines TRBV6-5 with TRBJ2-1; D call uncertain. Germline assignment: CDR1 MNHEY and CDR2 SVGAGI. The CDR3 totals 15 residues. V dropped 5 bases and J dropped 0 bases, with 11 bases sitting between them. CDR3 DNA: TGTGCCAGCAGTCTCTCGTGGAGCTCCTACAATGAGCAGTTCTTC. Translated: CASSLSWSSYNEQFF.

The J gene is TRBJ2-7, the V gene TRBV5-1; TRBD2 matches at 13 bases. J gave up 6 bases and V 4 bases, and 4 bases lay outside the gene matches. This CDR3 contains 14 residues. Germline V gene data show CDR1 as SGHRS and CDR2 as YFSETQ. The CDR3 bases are TGCGCCAGCAGCCCGGGACTAGCGGGAACCGAGCAGTACTTC. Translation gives CASSPGLAGTEQYF.

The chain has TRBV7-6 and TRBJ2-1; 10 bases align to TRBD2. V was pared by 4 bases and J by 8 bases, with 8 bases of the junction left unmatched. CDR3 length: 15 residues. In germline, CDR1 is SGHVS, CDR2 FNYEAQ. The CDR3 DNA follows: TGTGCCAGCAGCTATGGACTAGCGGTCGGAGATGAGCAGTTCTTC. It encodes CASSYGLAVGDEQFF.